The 4 T cell receptor beta chains listed next were all sequenced from one sample in a study of blood T cell repertoires in COVID-19. Sequencing was performed with immunoSEQ multiplex PCR; in TCRdb, only in-frame clones are kept and a portion is missing. The top ten hold around 3% of the sample, which has 250,000 to 350,000 clones, around 90% seen once. Sequencing was carried out using PBMCs or T cells enriched from blood (not recorded which). These receptors were collected from a woman aged 45-59 years who had recovered from COVID-19.

The chain has TRBV11-2 and TRBJ1-2, with 8 bases matching TRBD1. Unmatched junction bases numbered 3, after V lost 1 base and J lost 8 bases. CDR1 SGHAT and CDR2 FQNNGV come from the germline V gene. CDR3 length: 13 amino acids. The CDR3 nucleotides read TGTGCCAGCAGCTTAGGGACAGGGAGCGGCTACACCTTC. The encoded protein is CASSLGTGSGYTF. The whole variable domain, filled in from reference TRBV11-2 and TRBJ1-2, reads EAGVAQSPRYKIIEKRQSVAFWCNPISGHATLYWYQQILGQGPKLLIQFQNNGVVDDSQLPKDRFSAERLKGVDSTLKIQPAKLEDSAVYLCASSLGTGSGYTFGSGTRLTVV.

The chain couples TRBV5-8 to TRBJ1-1; TRBD1 aligns across 12 bases. The trim removed 4 bases at V and 7 bases at J, leaving 5 bases unmatched. This CDR3 is built from 14 residues. The germline V gene encodes CDR1 SGHTS and CDR2 YDEGEE. This chain's CDR3 is CASSGDRGRSEAFF. For the CDR3, the DNA is TGTGCCAGCAGCGGGGACAGGGGGCGGAGTGAAGCTTTCTTT. The entire variable domain, with the rest obtained from reference TRBV5-8 and TRBJ1-1, is as follows: EAGVTQSPTHLIKTRGQQATLRCSPISGHTSVYWYQQALGLGLQFLLWYDEGEERNRGNFPPRFSGRQFPNYSSELNVNALELEDSALYLCASSGDRGRSEAFFGQGTRLTVV.

This chain connects TRBV24-1 to TRBJ2-1, with a tentative D call TRBD2 (6 bases). The CDR3 is 12 residues long. CDR1 is KGHDR, CDR2 SFDVKD, per germline. V lost 5 bases to trimming and J lost 6 bases, with 7 bases between them. CDR3 DNA sequence: TGTGCCACCAGTGGCGGGGCCAATGAGCAGTTCTTC. Protein: CATSGGANEQFF.

The V call is TRBV11-2, the J call TRBJ1-5; D remains unclear. V lost 1 base and J 0 bases, leaving 7 bases between the germline ends. The length of the CDR3 is 15 residues. Per the germline V gene, CDR1 is SGHAT and CDR2 is FQNNGV. CDR3 sequence: CASSLGPSSNQPQHF. The CDR3 nucleotides are TGTGCCAGCAGCTTAGGTCCGTCTAGCAATCAGCCCCAGCATTTT.